This T cell receptor beta chain emerged from a study of regulatory and conventional T cells in RAG deficiency. The CDR3 has 13 residues. The trim removed 6 bases at V and 8 bases at J, leaving 8 bases unmatched. Per germline, CDR1 MGHDK and CDR2 SYGVNS. The sorted conventional CD4+ T cells were CD25-low and CD127-high, with genomic DNA sequenced. Assay: immunoSEQ multiplex PCR; the TCRdb copy retains only in-frame clones and omits some. The table shows 25,000 to 35,000 clones, with 96% occurring only once. Concerning this clone itself: Its target is not known.

Overall study results and limits: These Omenn syndrome Treg sorts may hold peripherally activated cells instead. RAG-deficient patients showed markedly lower Shannon entropy and higher Simpson indices than control T-cell subsets. Compared with controls, unique Treg TCR beta sequences dropped about 110-fold in Omenn syndrome and CID/AS.

The sample also formed part of further work on regulatory T cells. Per that study: Amplification used 52 TRBV primers and 13 TRBJ primers. In patients, unique TRB V-J pairs were restricted and V/J usage skewed, especially in Tregs.

The TCR comes from a human donor in good health. The V call is TRBV25-1, the J call TRBJ1-2, with 8 positions matching TRBD1. Material: CD25- CD4+ T cells sorted from blood. CDR3: CASRATGEGGYTF. The CDR3 nucleotides are TGTGCCAGCAGGGCGACAGGGGAGGGGGGCTACACCTTC.